This T cell receptor beta chain came from a study of T cells after yellow fever vaccination. This clonotype was seen many times. Template switching by 5'RACE produced TCR cDNA, adding a universal primer site and UMIs. MiXCR, run by TCRdb on the 5' RACE reads, gives a single entry per CDR3 protein. The table records 100,000 or so distinct CDR3 sequences, 8.9% of them present only once. Regarding the study as a whole: Overlap between CD4 and CD8 compartments was detected for a small share of clonotypes. Once the booster was given, most primary-vaccination clones reappeared, at 95% to 98% for CD4 and over 75% for CD8. Repertoires sorted by FACS could include abundant clonotypes that are contaminants from the bulk population.

The CDR3 runs to 15 residues. Germline V gene data show CDR1 as SEHNR and CDR2 as FQNEAQ (reference sequence). Trimming removed 5 bases at V and 3 bases at J, with 11 bases between. The chain couples TRBV7-9 to TRBJ1-6; D ambiguous. This sequence was found in a man aged 18 to 30 who received the YFV17D yellow fever vaccine. The source was CD8+ T cells not binding an NS4B(214-222) dextramer, sorted from PBMCs, collected around 14 days after the first yellow fever vaccination. The CDR3: CASSPSVGYNSPLHF. CDR3 sequence (DNA): TGTGCCAGCAGCCCATCGGTTGGCTATAATTCACCCCTCCACTTT.